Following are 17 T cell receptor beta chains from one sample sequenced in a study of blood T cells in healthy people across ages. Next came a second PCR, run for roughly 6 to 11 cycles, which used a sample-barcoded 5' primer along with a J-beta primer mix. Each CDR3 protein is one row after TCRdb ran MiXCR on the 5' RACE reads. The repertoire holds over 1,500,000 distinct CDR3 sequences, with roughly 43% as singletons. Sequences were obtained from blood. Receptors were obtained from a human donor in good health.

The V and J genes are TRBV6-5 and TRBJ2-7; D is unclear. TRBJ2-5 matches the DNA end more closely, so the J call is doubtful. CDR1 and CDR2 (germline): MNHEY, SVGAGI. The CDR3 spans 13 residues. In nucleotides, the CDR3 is TGTGCCAGCAGTTATAACCTCGGGGAGACCCAGTACTTC. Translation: CASSYNLGETQYF.

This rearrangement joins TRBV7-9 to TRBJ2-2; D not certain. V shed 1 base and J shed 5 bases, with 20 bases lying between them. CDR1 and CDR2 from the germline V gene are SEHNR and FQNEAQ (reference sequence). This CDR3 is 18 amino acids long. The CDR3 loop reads CASSLGVQLTSRTGELFF. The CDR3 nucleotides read TGTGCCAGCAGCTTAGGGGTACAACTTACCTCCAGGACCGGGGAGCTGTTTTTT. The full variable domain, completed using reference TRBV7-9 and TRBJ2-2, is DTGVSQNPRHKITKRGQNVTFRCDPISEHNRLYWYRQTLGQGPEFLTYFQNEAQLEKSRLLSDRFSAERPKGSFSTLEIQRTEQGDSAMYLCASSLGVQLTSRTGELFFGEGSRLTVL.

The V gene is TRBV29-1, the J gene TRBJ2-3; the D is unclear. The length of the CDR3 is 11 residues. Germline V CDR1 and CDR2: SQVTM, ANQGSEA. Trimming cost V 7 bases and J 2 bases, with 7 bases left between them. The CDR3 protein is CSAAATDTQYF. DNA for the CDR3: TGCAGCGCGGCAGCCACAGATACGCAGTATTTT.

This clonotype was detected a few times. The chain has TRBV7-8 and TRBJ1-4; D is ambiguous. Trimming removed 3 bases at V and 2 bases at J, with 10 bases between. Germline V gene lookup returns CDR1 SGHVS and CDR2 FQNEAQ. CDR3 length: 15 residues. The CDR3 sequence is CASSFSVWTNEKLFF. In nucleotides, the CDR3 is TGTGCCAGCAGCTTTTCTGTTTGGACTAATGAAAAACTGTTTTTT.

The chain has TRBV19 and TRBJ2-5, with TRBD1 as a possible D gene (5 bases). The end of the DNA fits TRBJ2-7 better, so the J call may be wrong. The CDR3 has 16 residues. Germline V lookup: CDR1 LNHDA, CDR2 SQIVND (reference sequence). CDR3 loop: CASSIKANQDIYEQYF. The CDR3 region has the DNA TGTGCCAGTAGTATCAAGGCCAACCAGGACATCTACGAGCAGTACTTC.

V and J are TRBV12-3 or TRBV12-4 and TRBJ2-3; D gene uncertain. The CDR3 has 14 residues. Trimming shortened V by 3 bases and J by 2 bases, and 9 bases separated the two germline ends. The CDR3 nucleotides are TGTGCCAGCAGTTTGCAGTCCCACACAGATACGCAGTATTTT. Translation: CASSLQSHTDTQYF.

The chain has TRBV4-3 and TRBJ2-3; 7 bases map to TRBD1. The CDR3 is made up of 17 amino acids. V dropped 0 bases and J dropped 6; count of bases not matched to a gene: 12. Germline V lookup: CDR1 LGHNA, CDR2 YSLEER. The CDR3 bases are TGCGCCAGCAGCCAAGACCGGCTTGGGGGACAGCAGGATACGCAGTATTTT. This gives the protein CASSQDRLGGQQDTQYF.

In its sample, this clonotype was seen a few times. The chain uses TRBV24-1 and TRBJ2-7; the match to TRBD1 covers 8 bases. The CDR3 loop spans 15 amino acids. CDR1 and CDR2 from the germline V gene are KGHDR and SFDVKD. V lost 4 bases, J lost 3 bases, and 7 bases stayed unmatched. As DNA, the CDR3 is TGTGCCACCAGTGACCCCGGACAGGGAAACTACGAGCAGTACTTC. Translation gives CATSDPGQGNYEQYF.

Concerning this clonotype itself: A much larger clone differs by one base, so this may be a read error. Here the CDR3 reads CSTRDPGTSGGGPQETQYF. Written as DNA, the CDR3 is TGCAGTACTAGAGATCCCGGGACTAGCGGGGGTGGTCCCCAAGAGACCCAGTACTTC. This chain joins TRBV20-1 and TRBJ2-5; TRBD2 agrees at 14 bases. Germline V gene lookup returns CDR1 DFQATT and CDR2 SNEGSKA (reference sequence). The CDR3 contains 19 residues.

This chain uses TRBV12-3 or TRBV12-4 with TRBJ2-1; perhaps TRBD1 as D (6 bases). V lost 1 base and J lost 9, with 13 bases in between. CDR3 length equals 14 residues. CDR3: CASSLGQGLGEQFF. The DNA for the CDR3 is TGTGCCAGCAGTTTAGGGCAGGGGTTGGGTGAGCAGTTCTTC.

CDR3 sequence: CASSQEQQGIYGYTF. CDR3 DNA sequence: TGCGCCAGCAGCCAAGAACAACAGGGTATCTATGGCTACACCTTC. V is TRBV4-3 and J is TRBJ1-2, with TRBD1 as a possible D gene (6 bases). CDR3 size: 15 residues. Germline CDR1 LGHNA, CDR2 YSLEER. Deletions cut 0 bases from V and 4 bases from J, with 12 bases between.

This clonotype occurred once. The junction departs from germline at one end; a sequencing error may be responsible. The chain's CDR3 is CASGFFNGAYEQYF. In DNA, the CDR3 is TGTGCCAGCGGTTTCTTTAACGGGGCGTACGAGCAGTACTTC. The rearrangement joins TRBV28 to TRBJ2-4, with D tentatively TRBD1 or TRBD2 (5 bases each). The DNA end is more similar to TRBJ2-7, so the J call may be wrong. CDR1 is MDHEN and CDR2 is SYDVKM in the germline V gene. The CDR3 is made up of 14 amino acids.

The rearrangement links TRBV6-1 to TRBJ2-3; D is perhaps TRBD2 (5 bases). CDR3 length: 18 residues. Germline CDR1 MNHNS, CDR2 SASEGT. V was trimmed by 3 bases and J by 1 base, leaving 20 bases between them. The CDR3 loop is CASSDWFEEGEGTDTQYF. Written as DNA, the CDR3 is TGTGCCAGCAGTGATTGGTTCGAAGAGGGAGAAGGCACAGATACGCAGTATTTT.

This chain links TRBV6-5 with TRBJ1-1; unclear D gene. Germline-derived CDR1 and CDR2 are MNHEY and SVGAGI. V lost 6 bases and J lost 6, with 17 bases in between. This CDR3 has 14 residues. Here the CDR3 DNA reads TGTGCCAGCAGCATACACCCGGACGCACCTGAAGCTTTCTTT. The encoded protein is CASSIHPDAPEAFF.

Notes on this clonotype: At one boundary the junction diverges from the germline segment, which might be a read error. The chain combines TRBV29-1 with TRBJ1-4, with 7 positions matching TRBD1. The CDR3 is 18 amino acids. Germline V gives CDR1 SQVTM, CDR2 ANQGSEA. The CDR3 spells CSVTHRGARGGANEKRFF. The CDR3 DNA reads TGCAGCGTCACCCATCGGGGGGCCAGGGGGGGAGCTAATGAAAAACGGTTTTTT.

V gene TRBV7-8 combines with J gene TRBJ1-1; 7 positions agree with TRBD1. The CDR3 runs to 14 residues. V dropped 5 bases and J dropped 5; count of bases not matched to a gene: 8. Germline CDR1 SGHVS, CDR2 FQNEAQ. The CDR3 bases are TGTGCCAGCAGCACCGCAGGGGGGCGAACTGAAGCTTTCTTT. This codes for CASSTAGGRTEAFF.

The CDR3 loop is CASSFSWTGTEAFF. CDR3 sequence (DNA): TGTGCCAGCAGTTTTTCTTGGACAGGGACTGAAGCTTTCTTT. V and J are TRBV12-3 or TRBV12-4 and TRBJ1-1; the match to TRBD1 covers 8 bases. V dropped 3 bases and J dropped 5; count of bases not matched to a gene: 5. The CDR3 has 14 amino acids.